Presented here are 3 T cell receptor beta chains from one specimen sequenced in a study of identical twins listed by TCRdb under 2016. Libraries were made using 5' RACE. The listed sequencing device is Illumina HiSeq 2000. TCRdb redid the processing of the public reads, applying fastp at Q25 and MiXCR, and retained in-frame beta chains. Each record represents a unique CDR3 protein, reported with the most common genes and DNA among its rows. The sample records some 560,000 distinct CDR3 sequences, more than 9% of which are singletons. The ten largest account for around 3% of the sample. The same sample was also used in a study of yellow fever vaccine responses in identical twins.

Sequencing was done on a sample of PBMCs. These receptors all stem from a woman aged 18-29 years in good health.

The V and J genes are TRBV9 and TRBJ2-2; D possibly corresponds to TRBD1 (6 bases). This CDR3 comprises 17 residues. Germline CDR1 reads SGDLS; CDR2 reads YYNGEE. V gave up 4 bases and J gave up 4 bases, with 20 bases separating them. The CDR3 region is CASSPLQGVFGTGELFF. In DNA form, the CDR3 reads TGTGCCAGCAGCCCCCTACAGGGCGTTTTTGGCACCGGGGAGCTGTTTTTT.

This clonotype was seen a handful of times. The chain combines TRBV7-8 with TRBJ1-5; D may be TRBD1 (5 bases). The germline gives CDR1 SGHVS, CDR2 FQNEAQ. This CDR3 is 14 amino acids long. With 8 bases removed from V and 6 bases from J, the gap between germline ends came to 17 bases. The CDR3 spells CASGIGGVGQPQHF. CDR3 DNA sequence: TGTGCCAGCGGTATCGGGGGGGTTGGTCAGCCCCAGCATTTT.

This clonotype was found many times. The V and J genes are TRBV7-8 and TRBJ1-4; no clear D. The CDR3 has 15 amino acids. The germline CDR1 and CDR2 sequences are SGHVS and FQNEAQ. The germline V and J ends were trimmed by 4 bases and 8 bases, with 17 bases remaining between them. CDR3 in amino acids: CASSSANSGEEKLFF. CDR3 in DNA: TGTGCCAGCAGCTCAGCCAACAGTGGCGAAGAAAAACTGTTTTTT.